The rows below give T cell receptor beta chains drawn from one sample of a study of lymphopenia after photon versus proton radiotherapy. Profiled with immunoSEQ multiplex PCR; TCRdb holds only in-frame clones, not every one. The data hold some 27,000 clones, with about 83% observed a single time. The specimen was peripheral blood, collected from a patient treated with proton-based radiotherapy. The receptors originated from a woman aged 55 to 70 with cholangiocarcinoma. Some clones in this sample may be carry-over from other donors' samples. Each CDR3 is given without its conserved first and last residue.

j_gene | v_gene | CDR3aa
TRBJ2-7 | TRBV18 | ASSQLESYEQY
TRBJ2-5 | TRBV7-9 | ASSHPSPLKIEETQY
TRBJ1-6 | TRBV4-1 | ASSQRLGTGNSPLH
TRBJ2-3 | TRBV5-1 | ASSPPGLAGFTNTQY
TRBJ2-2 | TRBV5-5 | ASRSGTSGNTGELF
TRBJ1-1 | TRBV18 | ASSLQTVGLNTEAF
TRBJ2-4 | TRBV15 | ATSSQQGDIQY
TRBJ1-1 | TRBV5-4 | ASSVQGNTEAF
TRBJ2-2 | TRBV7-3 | ASSLSAGPTGELF
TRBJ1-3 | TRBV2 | ASAFSGNTIY
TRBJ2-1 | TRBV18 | ASSPRAGAGDEQF
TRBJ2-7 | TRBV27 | ASSLDVAYEQY
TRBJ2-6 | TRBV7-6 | ASSSLGQGSNVLT
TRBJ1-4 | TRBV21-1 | ASSRRTGSATNEKLF
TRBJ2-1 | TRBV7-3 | ASSLDGGTYNEQF
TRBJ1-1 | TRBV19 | ASSIQGMNTEAF
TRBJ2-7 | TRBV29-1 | SVEQGARDEQY
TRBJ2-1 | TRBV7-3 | ASSPRLGQGAYEQF
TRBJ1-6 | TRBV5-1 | ASSASTGTSPLH
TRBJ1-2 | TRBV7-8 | ASSFQTGNYGYT
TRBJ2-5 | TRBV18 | ASSTNVGETQY
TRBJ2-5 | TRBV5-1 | ASSLGDGPRAQY
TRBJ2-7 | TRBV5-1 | ASSLDGTGFYEQY
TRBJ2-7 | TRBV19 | ASSTSGNSYEQY
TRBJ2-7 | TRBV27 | ASSLRGLGFEQY
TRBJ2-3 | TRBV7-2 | ASSRESSGVSTDTQY
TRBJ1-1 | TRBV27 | ASSYNDRVHEAF
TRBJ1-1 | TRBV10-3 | ATSDGNTEAF
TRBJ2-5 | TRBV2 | ASSPRLVTQY
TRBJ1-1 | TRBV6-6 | ASSPPDTPYEAF
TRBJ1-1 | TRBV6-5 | ASNIQGSTEAF
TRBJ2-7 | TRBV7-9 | ASSLVGRTIYEQY
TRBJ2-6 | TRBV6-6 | ASSTTKGSGANVLT
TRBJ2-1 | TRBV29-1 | SVRGGTSAYNEQF
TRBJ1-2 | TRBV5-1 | ASSSTGKDYYGYT
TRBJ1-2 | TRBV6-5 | ATLKNQGNYGYT
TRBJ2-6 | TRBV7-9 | ASLAGQGASGANVLT
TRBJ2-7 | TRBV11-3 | ASSLDGHRAAEQY
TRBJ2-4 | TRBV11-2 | ASSLGVGRSAKNIQY
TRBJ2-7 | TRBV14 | ASSPRASYEQY
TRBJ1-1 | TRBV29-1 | SVLPRQANTEAF
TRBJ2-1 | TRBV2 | ASTRGGNNEQF